Sequencing of this T cell receptor (beta chain) was carried out in a study of cytomegalovirus exposure and HLA in healthy donors. Overall study results and limits: Highly shared variants forming one cluster were likely a sequencing artifact. A later analysis found that most CMV-associated TCR beta chains appeared HLA-restricted. Compared with the roughly 670-donor mean, an Asian-associated ancestry cluster reportedly had fewer N-insertions, according to a later analysis.

Primers included in the PCR were 60 Vbeta and 13 Jbeta primers. This table comes from immunoSEQ multiplex PCR, and its TCRdb copy is limited to in-frame clones, with some not included. Seen here are roughly 170,000 clones, around four fifths observed once, and the top ten hold 1.3%. Comment on this clone: Antigen: not known.

The receptor was isolated from a man aged 25 to 40 in good health and CMV-seronegative. The sequenced sample was PBMCs.

CDR3 loop: CASSPRLAGGLGDEQFF. DNA for the CDR3: TGTGCCAGCTCACCACGCCTAGCGGGGGGGCTTGGCGATGAGCAGTTCTTC. This chain connects TRBV18 to TRBJ2-1, with TRBD2 identical over 12 bases. The CDR3 length is 17 residues. V trimming: 1 base; J trimming: 8 bases; junction bases outside the gene matches: 9. Germline V gene lookup returns CDR1 KGHSH and CDR2 LQKENI.